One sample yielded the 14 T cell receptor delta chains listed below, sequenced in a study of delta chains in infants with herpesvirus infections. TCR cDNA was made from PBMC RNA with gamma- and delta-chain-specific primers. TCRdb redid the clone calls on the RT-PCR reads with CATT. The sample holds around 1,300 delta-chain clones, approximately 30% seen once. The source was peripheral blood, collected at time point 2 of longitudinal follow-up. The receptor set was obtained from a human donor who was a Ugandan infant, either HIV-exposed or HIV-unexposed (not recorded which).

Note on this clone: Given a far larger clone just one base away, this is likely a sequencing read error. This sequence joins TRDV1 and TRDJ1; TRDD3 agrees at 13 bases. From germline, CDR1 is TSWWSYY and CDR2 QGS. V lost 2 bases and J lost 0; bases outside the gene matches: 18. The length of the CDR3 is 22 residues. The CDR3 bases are TGTGCTCTTGGGGAAAACGCCTTCCTATCGTACTGGGGGATACGAGACACCGATAAACTCATCTTT. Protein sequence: CALGENAFLSYWGIRDTDKLIF.

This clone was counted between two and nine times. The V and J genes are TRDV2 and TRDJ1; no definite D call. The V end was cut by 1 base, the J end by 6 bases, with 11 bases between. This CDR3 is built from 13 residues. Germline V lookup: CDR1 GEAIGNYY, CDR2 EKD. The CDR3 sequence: CACDTRPPYKLIF. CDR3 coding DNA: TGTGCCTGTGACACACGCCCGCCCTATAAACTCATCTTT.

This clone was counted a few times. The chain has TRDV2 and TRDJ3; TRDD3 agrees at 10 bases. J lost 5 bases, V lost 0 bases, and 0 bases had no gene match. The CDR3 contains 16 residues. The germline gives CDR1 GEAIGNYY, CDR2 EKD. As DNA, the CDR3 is TGTGCCTGTGACACCTGGGGGATACGGGACACCCGACAGATGTTTTTC. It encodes CACDTWGIRDTRQMFF.

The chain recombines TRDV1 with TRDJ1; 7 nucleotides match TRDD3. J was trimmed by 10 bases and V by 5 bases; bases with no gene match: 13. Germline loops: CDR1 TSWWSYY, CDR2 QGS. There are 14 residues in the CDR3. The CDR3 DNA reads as TGTGCTCTTGGGTCCTATTCCCCTGGGGGGGCACTCATCTTT. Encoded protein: CALGSYSPGGALIF.

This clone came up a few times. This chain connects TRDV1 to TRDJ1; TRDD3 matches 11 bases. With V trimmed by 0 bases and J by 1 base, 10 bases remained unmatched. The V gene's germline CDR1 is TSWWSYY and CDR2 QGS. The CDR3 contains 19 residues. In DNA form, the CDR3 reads TGTGCTCTTGGGGAACTATCCCTACACTGGGGGATAACCACCGATAAACTCATCTTT. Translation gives CALGELSLHWGITTDKLIF.

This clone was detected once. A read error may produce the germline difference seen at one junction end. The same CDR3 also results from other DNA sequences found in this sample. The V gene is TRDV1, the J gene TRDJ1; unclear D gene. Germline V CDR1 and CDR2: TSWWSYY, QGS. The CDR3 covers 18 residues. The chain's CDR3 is CALGAHALLPSYTDKLIF. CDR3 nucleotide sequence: TGTGCTCTTGGGGCTCATGCCCTGCTACCATCTTACACCGACAAACTCATCTTT.

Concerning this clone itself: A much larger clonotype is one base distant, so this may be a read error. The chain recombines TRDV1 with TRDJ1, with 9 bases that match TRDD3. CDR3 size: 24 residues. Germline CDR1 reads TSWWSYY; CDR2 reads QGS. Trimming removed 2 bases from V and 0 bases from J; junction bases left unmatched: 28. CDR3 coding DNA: TGTGCTCTTGGGGAAACACGCCGAGCGAAAGGTGGGGGATATTCCATTACGTACACCGATAAACTCATCTTT. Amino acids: CALGETRRAKGGGYSITYTDKLIF.

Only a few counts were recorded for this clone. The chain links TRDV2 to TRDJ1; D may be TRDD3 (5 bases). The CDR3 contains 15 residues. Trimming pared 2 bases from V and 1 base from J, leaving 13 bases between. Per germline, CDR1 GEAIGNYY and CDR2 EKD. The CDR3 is CACDSGMAATDKLIF. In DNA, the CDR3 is TGTGCCTGTGACAGCGGGATGGCGGCCACCGATAAACTCATCTTT.

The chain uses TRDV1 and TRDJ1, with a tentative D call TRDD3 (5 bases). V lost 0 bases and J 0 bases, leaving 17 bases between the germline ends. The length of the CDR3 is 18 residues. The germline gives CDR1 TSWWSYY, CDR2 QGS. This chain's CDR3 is CALGELGVWSGYTDKLIF. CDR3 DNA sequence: TGTGCTCTTGGGGAACTGGGGGTATGGTCCGGGTACACCGATAAACTCATCTTT.

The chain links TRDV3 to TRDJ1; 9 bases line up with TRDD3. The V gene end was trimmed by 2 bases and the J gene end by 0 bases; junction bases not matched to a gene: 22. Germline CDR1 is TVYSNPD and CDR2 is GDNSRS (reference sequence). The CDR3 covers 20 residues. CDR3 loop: CAFAQGLTSTGGKYTDKLIF. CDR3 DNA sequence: TGTGCCTTTGCTCAGGGCTTGACATCAACTGGGGGAAAGTACACCGATAAACTCATCTTT. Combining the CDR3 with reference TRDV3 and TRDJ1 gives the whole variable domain CDKVTQSSPDQTVASGSEVVLLCTYDTVYSNPDLFWYRIRPDYSFQFVFYGDNSRSEGADFTQGRFSVKHILTQKAFHLVISPVRTEDSATYYCAFAQGLTSTGGKYTDKLIFGKGTRVTVEP.

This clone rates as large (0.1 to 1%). The DNA for the CDR3 is TGTGCTCTTGGGGAATCTTATCTTGGGGGATACTGGGGACCAGATAAACTCATCTTT. It translates to CALGESYLGGYWGPDKLIF. This chain connects TRDV1 to TRDJ1; 10 bases fit TRDD3. This CDR3 comprises 19 residues. The J segment lost 5 bases and the V segment lost 2 bases, leaving 17 bases of the junction unmatched. The V gene's germline CDR1 is TSWWSYY and CDR2 QGS.

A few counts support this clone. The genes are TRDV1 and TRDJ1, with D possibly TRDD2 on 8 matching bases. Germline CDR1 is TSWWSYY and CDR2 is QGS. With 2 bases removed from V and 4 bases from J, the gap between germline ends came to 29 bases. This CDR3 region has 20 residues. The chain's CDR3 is CALGEVDFLRLLGLGDKLIF. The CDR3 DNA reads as TGTGCTCTTGGGGAAGTTGACTTCCTACGCTTACTGGGGCTCGGCGATAAACTCATCTTT.

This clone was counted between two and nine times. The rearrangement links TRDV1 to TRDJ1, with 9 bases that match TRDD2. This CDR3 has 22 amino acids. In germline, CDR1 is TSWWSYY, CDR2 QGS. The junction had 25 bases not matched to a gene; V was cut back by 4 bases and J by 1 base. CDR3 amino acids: CALGASASAFLRFWGVTDKLIF. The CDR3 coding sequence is TGTGCTCTTGGGGCCTCAGCCTCCGCCTTCCTACGGTTCTGGGGGGTCACCGATAAACTCATCTTT.

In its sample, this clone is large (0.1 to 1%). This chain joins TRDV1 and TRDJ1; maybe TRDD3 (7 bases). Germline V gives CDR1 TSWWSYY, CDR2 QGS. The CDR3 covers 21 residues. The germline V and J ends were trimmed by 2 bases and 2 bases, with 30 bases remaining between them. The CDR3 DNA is TGTGCTCTTGGGGAAAAGGGGTCCCCTTCCGTCGACTGGGGATTAACCGATAAACTCATCTTT. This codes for CALGEKGSPSVDWGLTDKLIF.